A single sample gave rise to the 19 T cell receptor beta chains below, sequenced in a study of tumor-infiltrating lymphocytes in primary liver carcinoma. Constant-region priming of approximately 500 ng total RNA yielded TCR beta cDNA. Library construction for TCR beta comprised three nested multiplex PCR rounds performed with slightly modified ARM-PCR. TRBV1-TRBV30 forward and Cbeta reverse primers drove the first two roughly 10-cycle rounds. MiXCR, applied by TCRdb to the multiplex PCR reads, yields one record per CDR3 protein. Of 150,000 to 200,000 distinct CDR3 sequences in the sample, over 50% were seen once. The study extracted blood RNA from unsorted whole blood and also extracted germline DNA. Sequencing was done on a sample of peripheral blood. These receptors all stem from a man aged 40-49 years with primary liver carcinoma and hepatitis B virus infection.

The chain carries TRBV11-2 and TRBJ2-5; D might be TRBD1 or TRBD2, each matching 5 bases. Germline CDR1 SGHAT, CDR2 FQNNGV. The CDR3 spans 14 residues. Trimming took off 5 bases at V and 5 bases at J, with 15 bases between the two ends. The CDR3 region has the DNA TGTGCCAGCAGCCGGGACCGGCCCCGCGAGACCCAGTACTTC. Its protein is CASSRDRPRETQYF. Combining the CDR3 with reference TRBV11-2 and TRBJ2-5 gives the whole variable domain EAGVAQSPRYKIIEKRQSVAFWCNPISGHATLYWYQQILGQGPKLLIQFQNNGVVDDSQLPKDRFSAERLKGVDSTLKIQPAKLEDSAVYLCASSRDRPRETQYFGPGTRLLVL.

V usage is TRBV6-2 or TRBV6-3 and J usage is TRBJ2-5, with D perhaps matching TRBD1 (6 bases). The CDR3 has 14 residues. V lost 7 bases, J lost 1 base, and 13 bases lay in between. CDR1 is MNHEY, CDR2 SVGEGT, per germline. The CDR3 sequence is CASTEQGPQETQYF. CDR3 DNA: TGTGCCAGCACCGAACAGGGACCCCAAGAGACCCAGTACTTC.

This CDR3 reads CASSLTPWATGYF. DNA of the CDR3: TGCGCCAGCAGCTTAACTCCCTGGGCCACGGGGTACTTC. The chain carries TRBV5-1 and TRBJ2-7; D gene ambiguous. The CDR3 runs to 13 residues. V shed 2 bases and J shed 12 bases, with 18 bases lying between them. Germline V gene lookup returns CDR1 SGHRS and CDR2 YFSETQ.

In its sample, this clonotype was seen a few times. The chain joins TRBV6-1 to TRBJ2-1; D unclear. Germline CDR1 MNHNS, CDR2 SASEGT. This CDR3 has 11 amino acids. V was cut by 4 bases and J by 8 bases, with 6 bases left in between. The CDR3 loop is CASSAHYEQFF. The CDR3 DNA follows: TGTGCCAGCAGTGCTCACTATGAGCAGTTCTTC.

The chain has TRBV29-1 and TRBJ2-3, with D possibly being TRBD2 (6 bases). V shed 4 bases and J shed 3 bases, with 14 bases lying between them. The CDR3 is made up of 14 amino acids. Germline assignment: CDR1 SQVTM and CDR2 ANQGSEA. The CDR3 sequence is CSVGLASGTDTQYF. The CDR3, as DNA: TGCAGCGTTGGGCTAGCGTCCGGTACAGATACGCAGTATTTT.

Concerning this clonotype: The junction departs from the called germline gene at one end, perhaps through a read error. The rearrangement joins TRBV4-2 to TRBJ1-1; D remains ambiguous. Germline CDR1 is LGHNA and CDR2 is YNFKEQ. This CDR3 has 13 amino acids. As DNA, the CDR3 is TGCGCCAGCAGCCAAGTCGGCGAGGCTGAATCTTTCTTT. It yields the protein CASSQVGEAESFF.

This sequence joins TRBV30 and TRBJ2-5; the match to TRBD1 covers 7 bases. Trimming at V came to 4 bases and at J to 0 bases, leaving 8 bases not matched to a gene. Germline V gene lookup returns CDR1 GTSNPN and CDR2 SVGIG (reference sequence). The CDR3 contains 15 residues. The CDR3 is CAWTGTAVYQETQYF. CDR3 DNA sequence: TGTGCCTGGACAGGGACAGCTGTGTACCAAGAGACCCAGTACTTC.

The chain links TRBV4-2 to TRBJ2-5; 10 bases align to TRBD2. In germline, CDR1 is LGHNA, CDR2 YNFKEQ. V was clipped by 4 bases and J by 5 bases; unmatched bases: 16. The CDR3 consists of 18 residues. The DNA of the CDR3 is TGTGCCAGCAGCCTTACCGGGACTAGCGACCCGACTGTCGAGACCCAGTACTTC. Protein: CASSLTGTSDPTVETQYF.

V usage is TRBV29-1 and J usage is TRBJ2-7, with a possible D match to TRBD2 (5 bases). CDR3 length: 13 amino acids. The germline CDR1 and CDR2 sequences are SQVTM and ANQGSEA. Trimming shortened V by 2 bases and J by 4 bases, and 12 bases separated the two germline ends. The CDR3 nucleotides read TGCAGCGTTGAAAAAGGCGGAGGATACGAGCAGTACTTC. Amino acids: CSVEKGGGYEQYF.

The V and J genes are TRBV6-5 and TRBJ2-1; TRBD2 is a possible D gene (6 bases). V gave up 5 bases and J gave up 6 bases, with 23 bases separating them. CDR1 and CDR2 (germline): MNHEY, SVGAGI. The CDR3 extends over 17 amino acids. CDR3 coding DNA: TGTGCCAGCAGTACCCATCGGGACTCCCCCAACCCCAATGAGCAGTTCTTC. Protein sequence: CASSTHRDSPNPNEQFF.

By sample fraction, this clonotype is medium-sized (0.01 to 0.1%). The genes are TRBV5-8 and TRBJ2-2, with D possibly TRBD2 on 6 matching bases. Trimming took off 1 base at V and 6 bases at J, with 10 bases between the two ends. The CDR3 is made up of 14 amino acids. Germline V gives CDR1 SGHTS, CDR2 YDEGEE. CDR3 bases: TGTGCCAGCAGCTTGCGGAGGGGATCCGGGGAGCTGTTTTTT. It specifies CASSLRRGSGELFF.

The gene calls are TRBV10-3 and TRBJ2-1; D is perhaps TRBD2 (6 bases). The CDR3 has 16 residues. Per germline, CDR1 ENHRY and CDR2 SYGVKD. The V end was cut by 0 bases, the J end by 0 bases, with 9 bases between. This CDR3 is CAISESFGGSYNEQFF. CDR3 sequence (DNA): TGTGCCATCAGTGAGTCCTTCGGGGGCTCCTACAATGAGCAGTTCTTC.

The rearrangement joins TRBV11-2 to TRBJ2-7; D is perhaps TRBD2 (5 bases). The CDR3 length is 16 residues. Germline values: CDR1 SGHAT, CDR2 FQNNGV. CDR3 sequence: CASSPRLSPGSYEQYV. CDR3 bases: TGTGCCAGCAGCCCCCGCTTATCTCCGGGGTCCTACGAACAGTACGTC.

This clonotype showed up many times. The chain combines TRBV11-2 with TRBJ2-7; no reliable D call. The CDR3 runs to 14 residues. The germline V gene encodes CDR1 SGHAT and CDR2 FQNNGV. V shed 1 base and J shed 3 bases, with 10 bases lying between them. This CDR3 reads CASSLATEYYEQYF. The CDR3 DNA sequence: TGTGCCAGCAGCTTAGCTACAGAATACTACGAGCAGTACTTC.

As concerns this clonotype: One end of the junction is discordant with germline, which a read error may explain. J is TRBJ1-6 and V is TRBV12-3 or TRBV12-4, with D possibly TRBD1 on 6 matching bases. The CDR3 contains 19 residues. This CDR3 is CVSSLRSWGGDRLSSPLHF. The CDR3, as DNA: TGTGTCAGCAGTTTGCGTTCTTGGGGCGGAGACAGGTTGTCTTCACCCCTCCACTTT.

Points on this clonotype: This may be a read error, as it is one base from a much larger clone. The CDR3 DNA follows: TGTGCCTGCAGCTTAGGGCCAATTGAGCAGTTCTTC. This sequence encodes CACSLGPIEQFF. The chain carries TRBV11-2 and TRBJ2-1; no definite D call. Germline CDR1 SGHAT, CDR2 FQNNGV. The CDR3 consists of 12 residues.

In regard to this clonotype: The junction and the germline gene differ at one end; a read error may be behind it. The genes are TRBV12-3 or TRBV12-4 and TRBJ2-1; a weak D match, TRBD2 (6 bases). The CDR3 spans 14 residues. The CDR3 here is CPSSLRGSRDEQFF. For the CDR3, the DNA is TGTCCCAGCAGTTTGCGGGGATCCCGGGATGAGCAGTTCTTC.

This clonotype was counted a single time. The genes are TRBV10-3 and TRBJ1-2; D gene unclear. V lost 11 bases and J lost 2, with 18 bases in between. CDR3 length: 14 residues. Looked up from germline, CDR1 is ENHRY and CDR2 is SYGVKD. CDR3: CAVTGIASNYGYTF. The CDR3 DNA is TGTGCCGTAACCGGGATAGCTAGCAACTATGGCTACACCTTC.

J is TRBJ2-7 and V is TRBV29-1; the D gene is possibly TRBD2 (6 bases). This CDR3 has 15 residues. Trimming removed 0 bases from V and 2 bases from J, with 14 bases in between. The germline gives CDR1 SQVTM, CDR2 ANQGSEA. Here the CDR3 DNA reads TGCAGCGTTGAAGAGGGGTGCAGGGAGGCCTACGAGCAGTACTTC. Translating gives CSVEEGCREAYEQYF.